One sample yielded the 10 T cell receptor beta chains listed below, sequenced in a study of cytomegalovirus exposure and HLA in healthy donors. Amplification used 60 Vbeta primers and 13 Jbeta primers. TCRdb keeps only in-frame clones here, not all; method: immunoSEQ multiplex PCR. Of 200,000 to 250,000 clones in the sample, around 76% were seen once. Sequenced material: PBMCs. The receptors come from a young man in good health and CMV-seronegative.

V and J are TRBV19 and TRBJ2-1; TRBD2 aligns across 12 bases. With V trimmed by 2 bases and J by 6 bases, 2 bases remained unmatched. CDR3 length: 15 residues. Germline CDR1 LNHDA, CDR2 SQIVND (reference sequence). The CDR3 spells CASSILAGGPNEQFF. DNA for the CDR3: TGTGCCAGTAGTATACTAGCGGGAGGGCCCAATGAGCAGTTCTTC.

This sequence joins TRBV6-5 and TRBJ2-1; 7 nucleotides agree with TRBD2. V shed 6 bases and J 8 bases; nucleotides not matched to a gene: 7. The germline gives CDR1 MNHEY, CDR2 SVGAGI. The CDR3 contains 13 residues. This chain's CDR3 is CASRWTRSDEQFF. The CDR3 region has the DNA TGTGCCAGCAGATGGACTAGAAGCGATGAGCAGTTCTTC.

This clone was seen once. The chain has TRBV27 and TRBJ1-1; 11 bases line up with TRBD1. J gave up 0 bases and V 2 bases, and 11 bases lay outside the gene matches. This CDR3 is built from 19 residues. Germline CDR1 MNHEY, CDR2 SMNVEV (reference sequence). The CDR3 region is CASSLRRRDRGKVNTEAFF. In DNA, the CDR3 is TGTGCCAGCAGTTTACGCCGACGGGACAGGGGGAAGGTGAACACTGAAGCTTTCTTT.

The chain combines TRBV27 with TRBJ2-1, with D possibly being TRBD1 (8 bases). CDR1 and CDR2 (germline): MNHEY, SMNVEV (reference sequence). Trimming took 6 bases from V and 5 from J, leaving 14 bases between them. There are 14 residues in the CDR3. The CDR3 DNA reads TGTGCCAGCAGCCACAGGGGGGGAGACAATGAGCAGTTCTTC. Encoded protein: CASSHRGGDNEQFF.

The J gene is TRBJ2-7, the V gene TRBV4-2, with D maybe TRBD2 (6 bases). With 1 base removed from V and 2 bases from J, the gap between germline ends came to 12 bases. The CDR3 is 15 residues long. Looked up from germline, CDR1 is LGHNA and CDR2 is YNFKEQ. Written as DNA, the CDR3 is TGTGCCAGCAGCCAAGTAGCTAGCGACACCTACGAGCAGTACTTC. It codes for CASSQVASDTYEQYF.

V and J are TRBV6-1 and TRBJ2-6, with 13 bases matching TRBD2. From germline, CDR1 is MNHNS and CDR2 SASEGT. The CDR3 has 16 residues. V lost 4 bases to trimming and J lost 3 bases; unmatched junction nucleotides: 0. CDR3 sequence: CASSGTSGSGANVLTF. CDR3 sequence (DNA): TGTGCCAGCAGTGGGACTAGCGGGAGTGGGGCCAACGTCCTGACTTTC.

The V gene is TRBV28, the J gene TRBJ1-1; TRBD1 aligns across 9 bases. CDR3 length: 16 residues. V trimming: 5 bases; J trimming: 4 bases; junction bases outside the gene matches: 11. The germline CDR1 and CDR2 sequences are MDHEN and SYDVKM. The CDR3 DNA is TGTGCCAGCAGTCCTCCGGGACAGGGAAAGGGCACTGAAGCTTTCTTT. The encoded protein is CASSPPGQGKGTEAFF.

CDR3 residues: CASIPVAGGPTDTQYF. CDR3 DNA: TGCGCCAGCATCCCCGTGGCGGGAGGGCCCACAGATACGCAGTATTTT. The V and J genes are TRBV5-1 and TRBJ2-3, with 9 bases aligning to TRBD2. V trimming: 6 bases; J trimming: 2 bases; junction bases outside the gene matches: 10. Germline CDR1 reads SGHRS; CDR2 reads YFSETQ. The CDR3 length is 16 residues.

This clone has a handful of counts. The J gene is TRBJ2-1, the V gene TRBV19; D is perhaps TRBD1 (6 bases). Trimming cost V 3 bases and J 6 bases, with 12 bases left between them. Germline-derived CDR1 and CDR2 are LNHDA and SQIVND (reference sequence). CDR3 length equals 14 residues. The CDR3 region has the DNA TGTGCCAGTAGTATGGTGACAGGCCTCAATGAGCAGTTCTTC. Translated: CASSMVTGLNEQFF.

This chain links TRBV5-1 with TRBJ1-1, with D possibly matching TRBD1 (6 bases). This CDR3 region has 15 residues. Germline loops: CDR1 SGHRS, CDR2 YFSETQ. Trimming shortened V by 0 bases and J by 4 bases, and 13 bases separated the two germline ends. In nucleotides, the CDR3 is TGCGCCAGCAGCTTGGGAGGGGGGGCAGGCACTGAAGCTTTCTTT. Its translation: CASSLGGGAGTEAFF.